The text below deals with one T cell receptor beta chain. Its antigen remains unknown. The record originates from a study of CD8+CD57+ T cells in acquired aplastic anemia. Overall study context: Mean yield of DNA from sorted CD4+ and CD8+ cells was 2.5 to 4 ug.

The use of genomic DNA as template underpinned the TCR beta VDJ and CDR3 profiling. A single record per CDR3 protein comes from TCRdb applying MiXCR to the reads. The table has 150,000 to 200,000 distinct CDR3 sequences, around three fifths seen once; the top ten hold roughly 50%. Notes on the study in general: CD8+ Simpson's diversity showed no significant patient-control difference. The same twenty-nine CD8+ CDR3 sequences occurred in patients and in controls.

With 7 bases removed from V and 1 base from J, the gap between germline ends came to 7 bases. This CDR3 is 12 amino acids long. Germline lookup yields CDR1 SNHLY and CDR2 FYNNEI. This chain connects TRBV2 to TRBJ2-5; no definite D call. The sample was sorted CD4+, CD8+, or CD8+CD57+ T cells (not recorded which) from PBMCs. The clonotype originates from a human donor with severe aplastic anemia or a healthy control (not recorded which). The CDR3 DNA sequence: TGTGCCAGCACAGGCAGCCAAGAGACCCAGTACTTC. Residues: CASTGSQETQYF.